This entry lists 16 T cell receptor beta chains sequenced from one sample in a study of human T cells and chemical hapten exposure. Time point meaning: pre-sensitization, week 0. Indicated treatment: therapeutic diphenylcyclopropenone sensitization with weekly scalp DPC. TCRdb re-analysed the RACE reads in MiXCR, keeping a single row per CDR3 protein. The sample records some 400,000 distinct CDR3 sequences, more than 4.5% being singletons. This specimen was whole blood, taken in connection with sensitization to the hapten diphenylcyclopropenone (DPC). Every receptor here comes from a woman between 50 and 59 years old with alopecia areata. Some clones in this sample may be carry-over from other donors' samples.

This clonotype was found many times. V and J are TRBV7-9 and TRBJ1-4; D is perhaps TRBD1 (5 bases). This CDR3 comprises 17 residues. Deletions cut 5 bases from V and 6 bases from J, with 22 bases between. Germline CDR1 SEHNR, CDR2 FQNEAQ (reference sequence). CDR3 sequence (DNA): TGTGCCAGCAGCCAAGCTGTGGGGGTCAGCGGGCATGAAAAACTGTTTTTT. It specifies CASSQAVGVSGHEKLFF.

This clonotype appeared a few times. This chain joins TRBV2 and TRBJ1-3; 7 bases fit TRBD1. The CDR3 extends over 15 amino acids. Trimming took 3 bases from V and 6 from J; bases not matched to a gene: 8. Germline CDR1 reads SNHLY; CDR2 reads FYNNEI. The CDR3 sequence: CASSDSRGEKNTIYF. The DNA for the CDR3 is TGTGCCAGCAGTGATTCCAGGGGGGAGAAAAACACCATATATTTT.

This clonotype was recorded at least ten times. The chain has TRBV18 and TRBJ1-4; D not certain. The CDR3 totals 14 residues. The germline V and J ends were trimmed by 5 bases and 1 base, with 8 bases remaining between them. The germline CDR1 and CDR2 sequences are KGHSH and LQKENI. CDR3 sequence (DNA): TGTGCCAGCTCAGCCCGCCAAACTAATGAAAAACTGTTTTTT. It translates to CASSARQTNEKLFF.

The chain carries TRBV21-1 and TRBJ2-1; TRBD2, the table's D call, was not compared with the DNA. TRBV21-1 is marked as a pseudogene. The CDR3 length is 15 residues. The CDR3 DNA reads TGTGCCAGCAGCAACAGGGACTTCTCCTACAATGAGCAGTTCTTC. The encoded protein is CASSNRDFSYNEQFF.

The chain joins TRBV18 to TRBJ1-1, with 7 bases lining up with TRBD1. In germline, CDR1 is KGHSH, CDR2 LQKENI. The CDR3 is made up of 15 amino acids. V was pared by 3 bases and J by 5 bases, with 9 bases of the junction left unmatched. DNA of the CDR3: TGTGCCAGCTCACCGCCCAGGGGGGGGCGAACTGAAGCTTTCTTT. The encoded protein is CASSPPRGGRTEAFF. Full variable domain (outside the CDR3, taken from reference TRBV18 and TRBJ1-1): NAGVMQNPRHLVRRRGQEARLRCSPMKGHSHVYWYRQLPEEGLKFMVYLQKENIIDESGMPKERFSAEFPKEGPSILRIQQVVRGDSAAYFCASSPPRGGRTEAFFGQGTRLTVV.

Only a few counts were recorded for this clonotype. The V and J genes are TRBV5-4 and TRBJ1-1; D remains ambiguous. Germline CDR1 SGHNT, CDR2 YYREEE (reference sequence). The CDR3 is made up of 12 amino acids. The ends were cut back, 3 bases at V and 1 base at J, with 4 bases in the middle. For the CDR3, the DNA is TGTGCCAGCAGCTCAACGAACACTGAAGCTTTCTTT. It specifies CASSSTNTEAFF. Filled out from reference TRBV5-4 and TRBJ1-1, the complete variable domain reads ETGVTQSPTHLIKTRGQQVTLRCSSQSGHNTVSWYQQALGQGPQFIFQYYREEENGRGNFPPRFSGLQFPNYSSELNVNALELDDSALYLCASSSTNTEAFFGQGTRLTVV.

This clonotype was detected only a few times. This rearrangement joins TRBV20-1 to TRBJ2-3; 14 bases are shared with TRBD2. The ends lost 2 bases at V and 3 bases at J; junction bases unmatched: 4. CDR3 length: 16 residues. Germline assignment: CDR1 DFQATT and CDR2 SNEGSKA (reference sequence). CDR3 DNA sequence: TGCAGTGCTAGAAGGACTAGCGGGGGGTGGACAGATACGCAGTATTTT. Encoded protein: CSARRTSGGWTDTQYF.

Many counts were recorded for this clonotype. This sequence joins TRBV12-3 or TRBV12-4 and TRBJ1-5; D gene unclear. The CDR3 sequence is 13 residues long. V was clipped by 2 bases and J by 6 bases, with 8 bases between them. The CDR3 loop reads CASSLTWGQPQHF. CDR3 DNA: TGTGCCAGCAGTTTAACGTGGGGTCAGCCCCAGCATTTT.

The chain combines TRBV12-3 or TRBV12-4 with TRBJ2-6; a possible D gene is TRBD2 (6 bases). This CDR3 has 17 amino acids. V was shortened by 5 bases and J by 0 bases, with 14 bases between the two germline ends. This chain's CDR3 is CASSIIRDSSGANVLTF. DNA for the CDR3: TGTGCCAGCAGTATAATCAGGGACTCCTCTGGGGCCAACGTCCTGACTTTC.

This clonotype was counted ten times or more. The chain links TRBV13 to TRBJ2-7; TRBD1 agrees at 9 bases. CDR1 PRHDT and CDR2 FYEKMQ come from the germline V gene (reference sequence). CDR3 length: 14 amino acids. V shed 5 bases, J shed 5 bases, and the junction held 7 bases outside the gene matches. CDR3 DNA: TGTGCCAGCAGCCGGACAGGGGAGAAGAACGAGCAGTACTTC. Residues: CASSRTGEKNEQYF.

In this sample, this clonotype turned up many times. The chain employs TRBV6-5 and TRBJ1-1, with D possibly TRBD1 on 5 matching bases. V gave up 4 bases and J gave up 4 bases, with 7 bases separating them. Germline V gene data show CDR1 as MNHEY and CDR2 as SVGAGI. The CDR3 runs to 12 residues. The CDR3 reads CASSLTGTEAFF. The CDR3 DNA follows: TGTGCCAGCAGTTTAACAGGCACTGAAGCTTTCTTT.

This clonotype was recorded a few times. The chain has TRBV7-9 and TRBJ2-2; D might be TRBD2 (6 bases). Germline lookup yields CDR1 SEHNR and CDR2 FQNEAQ (reference sequence). CDR3 length: 15 amino acids. V shed 5 bases and J shed 6 bases, with 16 bases lying between them. The CDR3 here is CASSPTEGIAGELFF. DNA for the CDR3: TGTGCCAGCAGCCCCACGGAGGGGATCGCCGGGGAGCTGTTTTTT.

Remarks on this clonotype: A clone one base away is much larger, so this may be a read error. The chain is built from TRBV10-3 and TRBJ1-6; 9 nucleotides align to TRBD1. Germline V gene sequence: CDR1 ENHRY, CDR2 SYGVKD. This CDR3 is 13 amino acids long. The CDR3 reads CATRDRDNTPLHF. The CDR3 DNA follows: TGTGCCACCCGGGACAGGGATAATACACCCCTCCACTTT.

Many counts were recorded for this clonotype. The V call is TRBV6-2 or TRBV6-3, the J call TRBJ1-1; tentatively, D is TRBD1 (6 bases). The germline gives CDR1 MNHEY, CDR2 SVGEGT. The CDR3 loop spans 13 amino acids. V lost 5 bases and J lost 5, with 12 bases in between. The CDR3 is CASSPGARTEAFF. The CDR3 bases are TGTGCCAGCAGTCCAGGGGCAAGGACTGAAGCTTTCTTT.

This clonotype was seen more than once but under ten times. The CDR3 region is CSALDRGSSYEQYF. CDR3 sequence (DNA): TGCAGTGCTTTGGACAGGGGGAGCTCCTACGAGCAGTACTTC. The chain joins TRBV20-1 to TRBJ2-7; TRBD1 agrees at 10 bases. CDR1 and CDR2 from the germline V gene are DFQATT and SNEGSKA (reference sequence). After removal of 5 bases from V and 0 bases from J, the junction contained 4 bases not matched to a gene. The CDR3 runs to 14 residues.

This clonotype was seen more than once but under ten times. The V and J genes are TRBV5-4 and TRBJ2-5; TRBD1 is a possible D gene (6 bases). The CDR3 loop spans 15 amino acids. Germline CDR1 and CDR2: SGHNT and YYREEE (reference sequence). V was trimmed by 4 bases and J by 1 base, leaving 14 bases between them. CDR3 sequence (DNA): TGTGCCAGCAGCGGAACAGGGTTTAGCCAAGAGACCCAGTACTTC. Its translation: CASSGTGFSQETQYF.